The entry that follows covers one T cell receptor (beta chain) sequence. Using immunoSEQ multiplex PCR, the repertoire was profiled, and TCRdb retains in-frame clones only, with some absent. This sample carries about 140,000 clones, approximately 84% of them seen once, and the ten largest clones take 5.5% to 7%. This sample is part of a study of blood T cell repertoires in COVID-19. The length of the CDR3 is 14 residues. The V gene lost 7 bases and the J gene lost 3 bases, with 15 bases spanning the gap. Germline V gives CDR1 GTSNPN, CDR2 SVGIG (reference sequence). The V and J genes are TRBV30 and TRBJ2-2; possible D gene TRBD2, 6 bases. Sequencing was done on a sample of peripheral blood. The sequence was collected from a human donor in a cohort sampled during active COVID-19. CDR3 region: CASPDGGDTGELFF. In nucleotides, the CDR3 is TGTGCCTCCCCAGACGGCGGGGACACCGGGGAGCTGTTTTTT.